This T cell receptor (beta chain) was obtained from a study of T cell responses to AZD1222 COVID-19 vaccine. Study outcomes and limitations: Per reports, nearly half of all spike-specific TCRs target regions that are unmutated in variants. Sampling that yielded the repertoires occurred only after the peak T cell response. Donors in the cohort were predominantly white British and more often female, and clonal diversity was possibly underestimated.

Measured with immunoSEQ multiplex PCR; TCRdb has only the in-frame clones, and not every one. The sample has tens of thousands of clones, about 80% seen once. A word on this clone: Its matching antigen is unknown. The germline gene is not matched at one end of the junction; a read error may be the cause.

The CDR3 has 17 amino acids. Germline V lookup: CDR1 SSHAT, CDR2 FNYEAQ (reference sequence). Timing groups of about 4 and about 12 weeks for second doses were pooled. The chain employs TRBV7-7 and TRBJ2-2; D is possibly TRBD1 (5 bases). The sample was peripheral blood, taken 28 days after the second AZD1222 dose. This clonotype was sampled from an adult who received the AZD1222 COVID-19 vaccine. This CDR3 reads CASSLNPDRAGTGELFF. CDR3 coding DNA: TGTGCTAGCAGCTTAAATCCCGACAGAGCAGGCACCGGGGAGCTGTTTTTT.